This T cell receptor (beta chain) was observed in a study of blood T cell repertoires in COVID-19. Assay: immunoSEQ multiplex PCR; the TCRdb copy retains only in-frame clones and omits some. There are 190,000 or so clones in the sample; around nine tenths occur only once, and 2.7% lies in the top ten. CDR1 KGHSH and CDR2 LQKENI come from the germline V gene. CDR3 size: 13 residues. Trimming removed 3 bases at V and 4 bases at J, with 9 bases between. Sample: peripheral blood. The chain joins TRBV18 to TRBJ1-1, with D tentatively TRBD1 (6 bases). The clonotype was recovered from a man between 35 and 55 years old with active or convalescent COVID-19. The CDR3 sequence: CASSPRGSTEAFF. In DNA form, the CDR3 reads TGTGCCAGCTCACCCAGGGGTTCCACTGAAGCTTTCTTT.